Each of the 9 T cell receptor beta chains below was sequenced from the same sample in a study of T cells after posttransplantation cyclophosphamide. Profiled with immunoSEQ multiplex PCR; TCRdb holds only in-frame clones, not every one. In the table there are 50,000 to 60,000 clones, 94% of which are singletons. The sequenced sample was PBMCs. These receptors were obtained from a woman aged 25 to 45 in good health and a related stem cell transplant donor.

This clone was counted once. CDR3 residues: CASSYPRWGGTYNEQFF. CDR3 nucleotides: TGTGCCAGCAGCTACCCCCGTTGGGGGGGTACCTACAATGAGCAGTTCTTC. V usage is TRBV7-3 and J usage is TRBJ2-1; 7 nucleotides match TRBD2. With V trimmed by 4 bases and J by 2 bases, 11 bases remained unmatched. CDR1 SGHTA and CDR2 FQGTGA come from the germline V gene. This CDR3 has 17 amino acids.

The chain is built from TRBV14 and TRBJ2-4; D remains unclear. V lost 0 bases and J lost 1, with 19 bases in between. This CDR3 is 19 amino acids long. Germline values: CDR1 SGHDN, CDR2 FVKESK. The CDR3 nucleotides read TGTGCCAGCAGCCAAGATCACCCTCCTCTAGGAAGGGCCAAAAACATTCAGTACTTC. This sequence encodes CASSQDHPPLGRAKNIQYF.

The V gene is TRBV30, the J gene TRBJ2-5; 9 nucleotides line up with TRBD1. Germline V CDR1 and CDR2: GTSNPN, SVGIG (reference sequence). This CDR3 spans 13 amino acids. Unmatched junction bases numbered 4, after V lost 3 bases and J lost 5 bases. CDR3 bases: TGTGCCTGGAGGGGACAGGGAAGGGAGACCCAGTACTTC. This sequence encodes CAWRGQGRETQYF.

The chain recombines TRBV29-1 with TRBJ2-1; 9 bases are shared with TRBD2. Trimming took 1 base from V and 6 from J; bases not matched to a gene: 4. Per the germline V gene, CDR1 is SQVTM and CDR2 is ANQGSEA. This CDR3 has 14 amino acids. DNA for the CDR3: TGCAGCGTTGAAGTTGGCGGGGGGGCCAATGAGCAGTTCTTC. Protein sequence: CSVEVGGGANEQFF.

V and J are TRBV6-1 and TRBJ2-7; 7 bases map to TRBD2. Germline CDR1 and CDR2: MNHNS and SASEGT. The CDR3 spans 14 residues. Unmatched junction bases numbered 5, after V lost 3 bases and J lost 3 bases. This CDR3 is CASSDRRGSYEQYF. CDR3 DNA: TGTGCCAGCAGTGATCGGCGGGGGAGCTACGAGCAGTACTTC.

The chain recombines TRBV18 with TRBJ1-2; D may be TRBD1 (5 bases). Germline-derived CDR1 and CDR2 are KGHSH and LQKENI. CDR3 length: 14 amino acids. V was clipped by 3 bases and J by 4 bases, with 12 bases between them. Here the CDR3 reads CASSPQGIPYGYTF. The CDR3 DNA follows: TGTGCCAGCTCACCGCAGGGTATTCCCTATGGCTACACCTTC. Using reference TRBV18 and TRBJ1-2 for the parts outside the CDR3, the full variable domain is NAGVMQNPRHLVRRRGQEARLRCSPMKGHSHVYWYRQLPEEGLKFMVYLQKENIIDESGMPKERFSAEFPKEGPSILRIQQVVRGDSAAYFCASSPQGIPYGYTFGSGTRLTVV.

The J gene is TRBJ2-5, the V gene TRBV5-1, with a weak D call TRBD1 (6 bases). With the DNA end fitting TRBJ2-7 better, the J assignment may be wrong. Germline V gene sequence: CDR1 SGHRS, CDR2 YFSETQ. The CDR3 consists of 13 residues. CDR3 sequence: CASSFRDNYEQYF. As DNA, the CDR3 is TGCGCCAGCAGCTTCCGGGACAACTACGAGCAGTACTTC.

The chain combines TRBV4-2 with TRBJ2-1; 9 nucleotides match TRBD2. Looked up from germline, CDR1 is LGHNA and CDR2 is YNFKEQ. The CDR3 extends over 16 amino acids. V was pared by 0 bases and J by 4 bases, with 4 bases of the junction left unmatched. The CDR3 is CASSQEPSGIYNEQFF. For the CDR3, the DNA is TGTGCCAGCAGCCAAGAACCTAGCGGGATATACAATGAGCAGTTCTTC.

This clone was found once. The chain has TRBV6-1 and TRBJ1-1; no clear D gene. With 7 bases removed from V and 5 bases from J, the gap between germline ends came to 11 bases. Germline assignment: CDR1 MNHNS and CDR2 SASEGT. This CDR3 is built from 12 residues. CDR3 in DNA: TGTGCCAGCATTGGGCGAAGGACTGAAGCTTTCTTT. This gives the protein CASIGRRTEAFF.